Below are 21 T cell receptor beta chains sequenced from a single sample in a study of cytomegalovirus exposure and HLA in healthy donors. Method: immunoSEQ multiplex PCR; TCRdb's copy keeps in-frame clones and lacks some. The sample has about 110,000 clones; approximately 85% are singletons. Sequencing input: PBMCs. The receptor set was obtained from a woman under 30 in good health and CMV-seronegative.

This sequence joins TRBV7-8 and TRBJ1-5; D possibly corresponds to TRBD1 (6 bases). In germline, CDR1 is SGHVS, CDR2 FQNEAQ. V was clipped by 5 bases and J by 5 bases, with 10 bases between them. CDR3 size: 13 residues. CDR3 residues: CASSPDRDQPQHF. The CDR3 nucleotides read TGTGCCAGCAGCCCGGACAGAGATCAGCCCCAGCATTTT.

The CDR3 region has the DNA TGTGCCAGCAGCCAGGACAGGTCTCTAGCCGGGGAGCTGTTTTTT. It codes for CASSQDRSLAGELFF. This chain joins TRBV2 and TRBJ2-2, with 7 bases lining up with TRBD1. The germline V gene has CDR1 SNHLY and CDR2 FYNNEI. There are 15 residues in the CDR3. The J segment lost 6 bases and the V segment lost 6 bases, leaving 10 bases of the junction unmatched.

The V gene is TRBV6-5, the J gene TRBJ1-1, with 10 bases matching TRBD1. V shed 0 bases and J 0 bases; nucleotides not matched to a gene: 1. The germline V gene has CDR1 MNHEY and CDR2 SVGAGI. The CDR3 covers 16 residues. The CDR3: CASSYSTGGLNTEAFF. CDR3 DNA sequence: TGTGCCAGCAGTTACTCGACAGGGGGCTTGAACACTGAAGCTTTCTTT.

The chain is built from TRBV25-1 and TRBJ1-1; D unresolved. Trimming removed 3 bases at V and 3 bases at J, with 17 bases between. CDR3 length: 16 residues. The germline V gene has CDR1 MGHDK and CDR2 SYGVNS. CDR3 region: CASSDGKRAPDTEAFF. The CDR3 nucleotides are TGTGCCAGCAGTGACGGGAAAAGGGCCCCTGACACTGAAGCTTTCTTT.

The chain combines TRBV7-3 with TRBJ1-1; D uncertain. Germline CDR1 is SGHTA and CDR2 is FQGTGA. V shed 2 bases and J shed 1 base, with 5 bases lying between them. This CDR3 region has 13 residues. CDR3 sequence reads: CASSLQENTEAFF. The CDR3, as DNA: TGTGCCAGCAGCTTACAGGAGAACACTGAAGCTTTCTTT.

This chain joins TRBV27 and TRBJ2-1; D is unclear. This CDR3 has 14 residues. The ends were cut back, 5 bases at V and 9 bases at J, with 17 bases in the middle. CDR1 is MNHEY, CDR2 SMNVEV, per germline (reference sequence). This CDR3 reads CASSAPPRQIEQFF. DNA of the CDR3: TGTGCCAGCAGTGCCCCACCCCGCCAGATTGAGCAGTTCTTC.

The J gene is TRBJ1-3, the V gene TRBV6-5, with D possibly TRBD1 on 5 matching bases. The CDR3 consists of 14 residues. Between the trimmed V and J ends, which lost 5 bases and 0 bases, there was a span of 8 bases. Germline V gene sequence: CDR1 MNHEY, CDR2 SVGAGI. This CDR3 is CASSPDSSGNTIYF. The CDR3 coding sequence is TGTGCCAGCAGTCCCGACAGCTCTGGAAACACCATATATTTT.

This sequence joins TRBV5-1 and TRBJ1-6; 9 bases line up with TRBD1. The CDR3 runs 15 residues. V lost 4 bases and J lost 7; bases outside the gene matches: 6. CDR1 is SGHRS and CDR2 is YFSETQ in the germline V gene. The DNA for the CDR3 is TGCGCCAGCAGCCCCGGGACAGGGCAGAATTCACCCCTCCACTTT. Its translation: CASSPGTGQNSPLHF.

The rearrangement links TRBV27 to TRBJ2-1; 14 positions agree with TRBD2. The CDR3 is 16 residues long. The germline gives CDR1 MNHEY, CDR2 SMNVEV (reference sequence). Losses at the gene ends were 4 bases for V and 6 bases for J; bases not matched to a gene: 5. This CDR3 is CASSYLTSGGVNEQFF. CDR3 coding DNA: TGTGCCAGCAGTTATTTGACTAGCGGGGGGGTCAATGAGCAGTTCTTC.

This clone was seen a single time. CDR3 in amino acids: CASSPGQGANYGYTF. DNA of the CDR3: TGCGCCAGCAGCCCGGGACAGGGAGCTAACTATGGCTACACCTTC. This chain uses TRBV5-1 with TRBJ1-2, with TRBD1 matching over 9 bases. Trimming cost V 4 bases and J 0 bases; bases outside gene matches: 4. Germline V CDR1 and CDR2: SGHRS, YFSETQ. This CDR3 has 15 residues.

This chain joins TRBV14 and TRBJ2-1, with D tentatively TRBD2 (5 bases). Trimming removed 5 bases at V and 4 bases at J, with 21 bases between. This CDR3 contains 17 residues. The V gene's germline CDR1 is SGHDN and CDR2 FVKESK. Here the CDR3 reads CASSSRLGVRLYNEQFF. The CDR3 DNA reads TGTGCCAGCAGCTCCCGTCTCGGGGTCCGACTATACAATGAGCAGTTCTTC.

The V and J genes are TRBV19 and TRBJ1-5; weak D call: TRBD1 (6 bases). Germline V gene data show CDR1 as LNHDA and CDR2 as SQIVND (reference sequence). CDR3 size: 14 residues. V lost 3 bases and J lost 15, with 21 bases in between. CDR3 region: CASSIEILVGQPHF. The CDR3 bases are TGTGCCAGTAGTATTGAGATACTTGTAGGACAGCCGCATTTT.

V usage is TRBV2 and J usage is TRBJ1-3; maybe TRBD1 (5 bases). The CDR3 contains 12 residues. V was pared by 3 bases and J by 11 bases, with 11 bases between. Germline assignment: CDR1 SNHLY and CDR2 FYNNEI. The DNA of the CDR3 is TGTGCCAGCAGTGAGTCGCGGGGCCCCATATATTTT. Its translation: CASSESRGPIYF.

The chain links TRBV27 to TRBJ1-6; 10 bases align to TRBD1. The CDR3 consists of 15 residues. The V and J ends lost 3 bases and 10 bases, in that order; junction bases with no gene match: 6. CDR1 is MNHEY and CDR2 is SMNVEV in the germline V gene (reference sequence). The CDR3 nucleotides read TGTGCCAGCAGTTTCGGGACAGGGGAGGCATCACCCCTCCACTTT. Amino acids: CASSFGTGEASPLHF.

This chain connects TRBV12-5 to TRBJ2-7; D is unclear. The CDR3 contains 12 residues. CDR1 is LGHNT and CDR2 is FRNRAP in the germline V gene. The V end lost 0 bases, the J end lost 7 bases, and 7 bases lay between the germline ends. The chain's CDR3 is CASGLVLREQYF. For the CDR3, the DNA is TGTGCTAGTGGTTTGGTACTCCGGGAGCAGTACTTC.

The V gene is TRBV11-2, the J gene TRBJ1-2; D remains ambiguous. In germline, CDR1 is SGHAT, CDR2 FQNNGV. The CDR3 totals 13 residues. V was shortened by 3 bases and J by 6 bases, with 11 bases between the two germline ends. The CDR3 spells CASSFYVGDGYTF. The CDR3 nucleotides are TGTGCCAGCAGCTTTTACGTCGGTGATGGCTACACCTTC.

The chain employs TRBV10-3 and TRBJ2-3; D unclear. Trimming removed 6 bases from V and 4 bases from J, with 11 bases in between. The CDR3 runs to 13 residues. Germline lookup yields CDR1 ENHRY and CDR2 SYGVKD. In DNA, the CDR3 is TGTGCCATCAGCCTAGTGGAATCAGATACGCAGTATTTT. Encoded protein: CAISLVESDTQYF.

The chain couples TRBV10-2 to TRBJ1-3; 7 bases fit TRBD1. The CDR3 has 15 amino acids. Germline values: CDR1 WSHSY, CDR2 SAAADI. The V segment lost 6 bases and the J segment 0 bases; nucleotides outside the gene matches: 5. CDR3 loop: CASSEDRASGNTIYF. The CDR3 DNA sequence: TGCGCCAGCAGCGAAGACAGGGCCTCTGGAAACACCATATATTTT.

CDR3 loop: CASSQMRVGEQFF. CDR3 in DNA: TGCGCCAGCAGCCAGATGAGGGTAGGAGAGCAGTTCTTC. The J gene is TRBJ2-1, the V gene TRBV4-1; D is possibly TRBD2 (5 bases). V gave up 3 bases and J gave up 10 bases, with 13 bases separating them. CDR1 and CDR2 from the germline V gene are MGHRA and YSYEKL. The CDR3 extends over 13 amino acids.

The rearrangement uses TRBV7-7 and TRBJ2-2; tentatively, D is TRBD2 (6 bases). Germline lookup yields CDR1 SSHAT and CDR2 FNYEAQ (reference sequence). The length of the CDR3 is 13 residues. V lost 5 bases and J 6 bases, leaving 10 bases between the germline ends. CDR3 sequence (DNA): TGTGCCAGCAGCCAGCGACTAGCCGGGGAGCTGTTTTTT. This translates into CASSQRLAGELFF.

The J gene is TRBJ2-7, the V gene TRBV9; the D gene is possibly TRBD1 (5 bases). V lost 4 bases to trimming and J lost 6 bases, with 14 bases between them. This CDR3 region has 13 residues. CDR1 SGDLS and CDR2 YYNGEE come from the germline V gene. CDR3 loop: CASSRPGFPEQYF. The DNA of the CDR3 is TGTGCCAGCAGCCGGCCAGGGTTCCCCGAGCAGTACTTC.